This TCR beta chain was observed in a study of blood T cell repertoires in COVID-19. The CDR3 contains 16 residues. Per germline, CDR1 SGDLS and CDR2 YYNGEE. V was pared by 4 bases and J by 0 bases, with 14 bases between. Sequenced by immunoSEQ multiplex PCR; TCRdb stores in-frame clones only, minus some. The sample carries approximately 160,000 clones, around 81% recorded once. Material for sequencing was peripheral blood. The chain employs TRBV9 and TRBJ2-1, with a tentative D call TRBD2 (6 bases). The sequence was collected from a man aged 65-85 years who had recovered from COVID-19. CDR3 DNA sequence: TGTGCCAGCAGCTCCCGAGGTAGCGGCTCCTACAATGAGCAGTTCTTC. This translates into CASSSRGSGSYNEQFF.